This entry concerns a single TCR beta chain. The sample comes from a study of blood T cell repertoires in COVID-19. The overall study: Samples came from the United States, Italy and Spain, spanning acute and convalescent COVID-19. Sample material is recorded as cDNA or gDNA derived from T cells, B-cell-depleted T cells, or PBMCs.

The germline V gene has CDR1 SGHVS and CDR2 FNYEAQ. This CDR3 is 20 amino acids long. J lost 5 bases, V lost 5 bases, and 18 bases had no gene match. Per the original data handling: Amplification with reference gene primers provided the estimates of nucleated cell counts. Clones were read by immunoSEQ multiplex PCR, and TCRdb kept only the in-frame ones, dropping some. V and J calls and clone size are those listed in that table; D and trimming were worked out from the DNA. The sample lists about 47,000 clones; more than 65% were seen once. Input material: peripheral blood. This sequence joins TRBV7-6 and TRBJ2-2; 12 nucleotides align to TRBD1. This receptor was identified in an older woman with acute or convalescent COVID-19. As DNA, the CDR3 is TGTGCCAGCAGCCCGTCCTTTGGGACAGGGGGCCGTTGGGGGACCGGGGAGCTGTTTTTT. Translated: CASSPSFGTGGRWGTGELFF.